The entry below describes one T cell receptor (beta chain). The same CDR3 can be traced to other DNA sequences in this sample. This record belongs to a study of cytomegalovirus exposure and HLA in healthy donors. CDR3 size: 15 residues. Per germline, CDR1 SGDLS and CDR2 YYNGEE. Trimming removed 4 bases from V and 4 bases from J, with 15 bases in between. This PCR relied on a set of 60 Vbeta primers and 13 Jbeta primers. Using immunoSEQ multiplex PCR, the repertoire was profiled, and TCRdb retains in-frame clones only, with some absent. Of about 140,000 clones listed, approximately 75% are singletons. The chain is built from TRBV9 and TRBJ1-5; perhaps TRBD1 as D (5 bases). This receptor was taken from a male donor in good health and CMV-seronegative. Sequencing used PBMCs. The DNA for the CDR3 is TGTGCCAGCAGCCCCGGGGGGTATTTGAATCAGCCCCAGCATTTT. The encoded protein is CASSPGGYLNQPQHF.